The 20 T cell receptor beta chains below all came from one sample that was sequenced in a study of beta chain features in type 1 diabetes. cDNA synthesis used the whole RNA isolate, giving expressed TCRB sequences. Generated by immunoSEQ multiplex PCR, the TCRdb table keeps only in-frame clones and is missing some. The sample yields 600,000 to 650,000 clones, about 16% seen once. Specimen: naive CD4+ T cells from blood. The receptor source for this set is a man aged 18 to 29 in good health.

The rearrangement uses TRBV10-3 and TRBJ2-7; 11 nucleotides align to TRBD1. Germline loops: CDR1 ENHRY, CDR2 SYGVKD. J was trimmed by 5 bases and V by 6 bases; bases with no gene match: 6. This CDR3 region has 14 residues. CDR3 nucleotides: TGTGCCATCAGGAGGACAGGGGGCATCAACGAGCAGTACTTC. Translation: CAIRRTGGINEQYF.

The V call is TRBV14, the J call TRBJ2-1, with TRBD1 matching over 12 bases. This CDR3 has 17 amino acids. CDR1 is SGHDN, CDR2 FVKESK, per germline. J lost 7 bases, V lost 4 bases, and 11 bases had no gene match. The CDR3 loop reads CASSPPPGQGAWNEQFF. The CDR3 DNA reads TGTGCCAGCAGCCCACCACCGGGACAGGGGGCCTGGAATGAGCAGTTCTTC.

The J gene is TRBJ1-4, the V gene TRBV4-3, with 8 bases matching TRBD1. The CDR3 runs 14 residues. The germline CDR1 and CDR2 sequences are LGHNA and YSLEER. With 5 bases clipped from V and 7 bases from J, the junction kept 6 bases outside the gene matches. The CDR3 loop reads CASSVQGAGEKLFF. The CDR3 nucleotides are TGCGCCAGCAGCGTTCAGGGGGCGGGTGAAAAACTGTTTTTT.

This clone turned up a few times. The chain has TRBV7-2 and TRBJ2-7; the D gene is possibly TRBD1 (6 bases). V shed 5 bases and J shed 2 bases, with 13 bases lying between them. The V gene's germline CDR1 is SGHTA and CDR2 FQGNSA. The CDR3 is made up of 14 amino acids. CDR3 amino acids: CASSLYRTAYEQYF. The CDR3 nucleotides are TGTGCCAGCAGCCTCTACCGGACAGCCTACGAGCAGTACTTC.

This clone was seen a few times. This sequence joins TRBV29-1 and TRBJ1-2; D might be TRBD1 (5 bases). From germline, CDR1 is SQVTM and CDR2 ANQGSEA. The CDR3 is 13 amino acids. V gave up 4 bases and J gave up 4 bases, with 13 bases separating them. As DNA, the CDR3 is TGCAGCGTTGTTCTGGGCGGGGGCTATGGCTACACCTTC. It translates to CSVVLGGGYGYTF.

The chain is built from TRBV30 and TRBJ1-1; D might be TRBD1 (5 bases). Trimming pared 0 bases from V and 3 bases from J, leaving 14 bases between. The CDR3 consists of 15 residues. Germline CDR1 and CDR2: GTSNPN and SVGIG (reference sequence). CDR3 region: CAWSVRHRLDTEAFF. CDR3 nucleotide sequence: TGTGCCTGGAGTGTACGTCACAGGTTGGACACTGAAGCTTTCTTT.

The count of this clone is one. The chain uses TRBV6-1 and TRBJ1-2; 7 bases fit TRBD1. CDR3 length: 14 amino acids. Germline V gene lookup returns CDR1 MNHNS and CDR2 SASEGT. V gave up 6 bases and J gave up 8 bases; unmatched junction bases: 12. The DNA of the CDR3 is TGTGCCAGCAGACGGGACAGCTATAACCAGGGCTACACCTTC. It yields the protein CASRRDSYNQGYTF.

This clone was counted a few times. The CDR3 DNA sequence: TGTGCCAGCAGCTCCTTAGCGCTAGAGAATACGCAGTATTTT. This encodes CASSSLALENTQYF. The rearrangement joins TRBV9 to TRBJ2-3, with D possibly matching TRBD2 (5 bases). The CDR3 is 14 residues long. Germline V gives CDR1 SGDLS, CDR2 YYNGEE. V lost 4 bases and J 7 bases, leaving 16 bases between the germline ends.

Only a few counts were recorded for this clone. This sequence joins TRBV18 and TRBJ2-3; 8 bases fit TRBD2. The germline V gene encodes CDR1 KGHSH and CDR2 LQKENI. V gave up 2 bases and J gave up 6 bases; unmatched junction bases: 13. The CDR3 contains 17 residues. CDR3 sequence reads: CASSPGLGREGRDTQYF. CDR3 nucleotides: TGTGCCAGCTCACCAGGTCTTGGTCGGGAGGGCCGTGATACGCAGTATTTT.

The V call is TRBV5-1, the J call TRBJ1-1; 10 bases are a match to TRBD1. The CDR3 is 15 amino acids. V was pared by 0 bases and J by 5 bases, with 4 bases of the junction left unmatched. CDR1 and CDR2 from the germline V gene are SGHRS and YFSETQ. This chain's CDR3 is CASSLAGQGRTEAFF. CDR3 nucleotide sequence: TGCGCCAGCAGCTTGGCGGGACAGGGGAGGACTGAAGCTTTCTTT. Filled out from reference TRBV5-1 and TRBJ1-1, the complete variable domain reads KAGVTQTPRYLIKTRGQQVTLSCSPISGHRSVSWYQQTPGQGLQFLFEYFSETQRNKGNFPGRFSGRQFSNSRSEMNVSTLELGDSALYLCASSLAGQGRTEAFFGQGTRLTVV.

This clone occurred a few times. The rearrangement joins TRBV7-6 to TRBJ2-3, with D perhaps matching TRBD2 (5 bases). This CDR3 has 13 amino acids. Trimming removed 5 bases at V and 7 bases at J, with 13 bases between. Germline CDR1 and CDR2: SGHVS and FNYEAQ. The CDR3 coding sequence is TGTGCCAGCAGCCCCGGACCCGGGAATACGCAGTATTTT. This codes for CASSPGPGNTQYF.

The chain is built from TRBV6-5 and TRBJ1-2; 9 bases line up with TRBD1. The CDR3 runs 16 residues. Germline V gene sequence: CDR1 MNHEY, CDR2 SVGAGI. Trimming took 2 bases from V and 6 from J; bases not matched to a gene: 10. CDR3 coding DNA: TGTGCCAGCAGTTACACGCTCCAAGGACAGGGGAATGGCTACACCTTC. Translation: CASSYTLQGQGNGYTF.

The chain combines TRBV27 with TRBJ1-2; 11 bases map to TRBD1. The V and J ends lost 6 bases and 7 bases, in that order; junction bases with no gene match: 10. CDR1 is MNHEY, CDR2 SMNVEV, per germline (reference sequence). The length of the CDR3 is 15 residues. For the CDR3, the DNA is TGTGCCAGCAGGCTGGGGACAGGGGGACAGGGTGGCTACACCTTC. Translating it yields CASRLGTGGQGGYTF.

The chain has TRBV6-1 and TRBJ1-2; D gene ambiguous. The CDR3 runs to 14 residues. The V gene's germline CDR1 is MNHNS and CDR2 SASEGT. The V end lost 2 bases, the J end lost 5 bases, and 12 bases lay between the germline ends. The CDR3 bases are TGTGCCAGCAGTGAATTGGTGGGGATTTATGGCTACACCTTC. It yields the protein CASSELVGIYGYTF.

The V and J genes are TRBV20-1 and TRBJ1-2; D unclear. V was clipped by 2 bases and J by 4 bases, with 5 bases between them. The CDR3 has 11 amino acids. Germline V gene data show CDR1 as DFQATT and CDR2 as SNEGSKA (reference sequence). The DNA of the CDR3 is TGCAGTGCTAGAAGGACCTATGGCTACACCTTC. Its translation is CSARRTYGYTF.

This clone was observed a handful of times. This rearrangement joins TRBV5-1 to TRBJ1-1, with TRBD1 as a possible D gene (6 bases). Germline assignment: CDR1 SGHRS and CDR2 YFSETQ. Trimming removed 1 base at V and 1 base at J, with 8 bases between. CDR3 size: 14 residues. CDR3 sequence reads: CASSLTTGNTEAFF. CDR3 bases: TGCGCCAGCAGCTTGACGACAGGGAACACTGAAGCTTTCTTT.

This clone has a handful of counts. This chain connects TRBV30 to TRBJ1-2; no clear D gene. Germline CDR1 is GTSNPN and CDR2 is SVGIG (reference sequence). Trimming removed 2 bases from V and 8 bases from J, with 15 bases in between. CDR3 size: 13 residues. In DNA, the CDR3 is TGTGCCTGGAGTCTTAGGACTGGAGACGGCTACACCTTC. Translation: CAWSLRTGDGYTF.

The CDR3 region is CASSLGQGATEAFF. Written as DNA, the CDR3 is TGCGCCAGCAGCTTGGGACAGGGGGCCACTGAAGCTTTCTTT. This sequence joins TRBV5-1 and TRBJ1-1, with TRBD1 identical over 10 bases. The length of the CDR3 is 14 residues. CDR1 and CDR2 from the germline V gene are SGHRS and YFSETQ. V dropped 0 bases and J dropped 4; count of bases not matched to a gene: 0.

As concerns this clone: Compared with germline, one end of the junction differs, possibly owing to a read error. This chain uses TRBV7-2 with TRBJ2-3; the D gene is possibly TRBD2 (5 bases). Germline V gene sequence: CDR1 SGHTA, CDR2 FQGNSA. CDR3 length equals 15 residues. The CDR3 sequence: CASSLARQGTDTQYF. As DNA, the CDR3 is TGTGCCAGCAGCCTAGCACGGCAGGGCACAGATACGCAGTATTTT.

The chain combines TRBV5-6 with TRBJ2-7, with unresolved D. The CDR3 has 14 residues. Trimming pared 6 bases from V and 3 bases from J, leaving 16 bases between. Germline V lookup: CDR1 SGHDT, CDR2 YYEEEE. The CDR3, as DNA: TGTGCCAGCACCACGAGATGGGTTAACTACGAGCAGTACTTC. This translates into CASTTRWVNYEQYF.